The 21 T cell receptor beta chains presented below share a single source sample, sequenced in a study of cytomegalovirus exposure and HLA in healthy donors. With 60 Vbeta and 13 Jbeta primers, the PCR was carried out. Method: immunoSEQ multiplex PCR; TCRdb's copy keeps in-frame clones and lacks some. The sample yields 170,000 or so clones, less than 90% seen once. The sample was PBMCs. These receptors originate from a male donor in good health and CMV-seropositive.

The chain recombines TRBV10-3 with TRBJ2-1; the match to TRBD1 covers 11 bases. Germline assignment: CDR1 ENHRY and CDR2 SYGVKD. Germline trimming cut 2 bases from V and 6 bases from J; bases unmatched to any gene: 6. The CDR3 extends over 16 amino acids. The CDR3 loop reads CAISETGTGGSNEQFF. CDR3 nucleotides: TGTGCCATCAGTGAGACCGGGACAGGGGGTTCCAATGAGCAGTTCTTC.

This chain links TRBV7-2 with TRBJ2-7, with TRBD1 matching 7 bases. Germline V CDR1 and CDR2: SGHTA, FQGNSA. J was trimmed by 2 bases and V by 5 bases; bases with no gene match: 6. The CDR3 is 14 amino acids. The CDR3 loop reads CASSPRQGAYEQYF. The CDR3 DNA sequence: TGTGCCAGCAGCCCGCGACAGGGTGCCTACGAGCAGTACTTC.

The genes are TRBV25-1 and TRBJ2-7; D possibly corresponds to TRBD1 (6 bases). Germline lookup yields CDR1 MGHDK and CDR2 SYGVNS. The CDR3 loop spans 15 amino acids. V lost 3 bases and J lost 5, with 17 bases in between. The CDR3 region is CASSDLRQAQHEQYF. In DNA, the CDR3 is TGTGCCAGCAGTGACCTCCGACAGGCCCAACACGAGCAGTACTTC.

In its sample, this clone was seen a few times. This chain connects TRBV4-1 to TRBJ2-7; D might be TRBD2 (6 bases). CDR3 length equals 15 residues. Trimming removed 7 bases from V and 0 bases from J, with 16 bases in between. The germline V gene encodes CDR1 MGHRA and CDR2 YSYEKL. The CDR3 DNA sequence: TGCGCCAGCAAGGCGCTAGGGACTGGCTCCTACGAGCAGTACTTC. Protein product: CASKALGTGSYEQYF.

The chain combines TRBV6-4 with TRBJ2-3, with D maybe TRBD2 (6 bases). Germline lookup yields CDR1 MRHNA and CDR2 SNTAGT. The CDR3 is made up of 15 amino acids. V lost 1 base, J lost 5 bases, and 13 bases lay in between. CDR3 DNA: TGTGCCAGCAGTGACTGGGCGGGGACGGGAGATACGCAGTATTTT. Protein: CASSDWAGTGDTQYF.

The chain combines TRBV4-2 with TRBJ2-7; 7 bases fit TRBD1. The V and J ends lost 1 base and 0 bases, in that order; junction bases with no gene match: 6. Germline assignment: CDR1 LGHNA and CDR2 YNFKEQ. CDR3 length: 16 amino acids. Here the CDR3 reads CASSQVLGGASYEQYF. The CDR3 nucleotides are TGTGCCAGCAGCCAAGTGTTAGGGGGCGCCTCCTACGAGCAGTACTTC.

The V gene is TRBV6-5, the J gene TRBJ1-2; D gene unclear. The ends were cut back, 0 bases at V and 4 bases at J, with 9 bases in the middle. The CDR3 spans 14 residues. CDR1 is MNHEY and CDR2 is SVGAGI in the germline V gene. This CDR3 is CASSYSILAYGYTF. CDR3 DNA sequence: TGTGCCAGCAGTTACTCGATATTAGCCTATGGCTACACCTTC.

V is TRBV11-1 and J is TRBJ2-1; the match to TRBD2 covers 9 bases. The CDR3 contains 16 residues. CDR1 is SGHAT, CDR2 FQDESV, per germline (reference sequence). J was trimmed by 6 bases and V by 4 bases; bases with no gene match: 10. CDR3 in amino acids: CASSSWSSGSGNEQFF. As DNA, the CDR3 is TGTGCCAGCAGCTCCTGGAGTAGCGGGAGTGGCAATGAGCAGTTCTTC.

CDR3 in amino acids: CASSYSGGLAANEQFF. CDR3 sequence (DNA): TGTGCCAGCAGTTACTCGGGAGGACTAGCGGCCAATGAGCAGTTCTTC. The chain joins TRBV6-5 to TRBJ2-1, with 10 bases matching TRBD2. CDR3 size: 16 residues. The junction had 5 bases not matched to a gene; V was cut back by 0 bases and J by 6 bases. Germline V lookup: CDR1 MNHEY, CDR2 SVGAGI.

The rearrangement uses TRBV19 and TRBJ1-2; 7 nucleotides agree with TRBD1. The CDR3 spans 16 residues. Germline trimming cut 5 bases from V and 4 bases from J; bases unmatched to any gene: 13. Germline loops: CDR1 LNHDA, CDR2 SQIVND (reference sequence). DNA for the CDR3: TGTGCCAGTAGTGCCAGACAGGGTGGTGATGGCTATGGCTACACCTTC. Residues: CASSARQGGDGYGYTF.

The DNA for the CDR3 is TGTGCCAGCAGCAAATCATCGACGGGGTATGAGGGAAACACCATATATTTT. Translating it yields CASSKSSTGYEGNTIYF. The V gene is TRBV21-1, the J gene TRBJ1-3. TRBV21-1 is a recognized pseudogene. There are 17 residues in the CDR3.

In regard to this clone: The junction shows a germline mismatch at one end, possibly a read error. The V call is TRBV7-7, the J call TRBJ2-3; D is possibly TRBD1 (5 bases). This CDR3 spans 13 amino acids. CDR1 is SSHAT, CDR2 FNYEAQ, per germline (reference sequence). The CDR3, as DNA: TGTGCTAGCAGCCAACAGGGCACAGATACGCAGTATTTT. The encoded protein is CASSQQGTDTQYF.

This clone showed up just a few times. CDR3 in amino acids: CAGETNHPSPLHF. The CDR3 region has the DNA TGTGCCGGAGAGACCAATCACCCTTCACCCCTCCACTTT. The chain combines TRBV30 with TRBJ1-6, with D hard to call. This CDR3 has 13 amino acids. The V end lost 8 bases, the J end lost 9 bases, and 17 bases lay between the germline ends. The germline CDR1 and CDR2 sequences are GTSNPN and SVGIG (reference sequence).

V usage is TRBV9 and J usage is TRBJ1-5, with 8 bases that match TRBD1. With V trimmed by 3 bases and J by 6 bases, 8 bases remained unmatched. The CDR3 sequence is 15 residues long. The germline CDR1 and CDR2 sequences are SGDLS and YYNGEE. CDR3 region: CASSADGQGGQPQHF. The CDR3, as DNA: TGTGCCAGCAGCGCCGACGGACAGGGAGGTCAGCCCCAGCATTTT.

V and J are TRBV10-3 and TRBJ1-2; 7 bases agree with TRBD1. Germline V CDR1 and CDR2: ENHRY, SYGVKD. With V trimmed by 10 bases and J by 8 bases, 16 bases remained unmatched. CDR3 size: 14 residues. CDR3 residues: CATAGTAGSEGYTF. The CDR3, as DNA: TGTGCCACCGCCGGGACAGCAGGATCGGAAGGCTACACCTTC.

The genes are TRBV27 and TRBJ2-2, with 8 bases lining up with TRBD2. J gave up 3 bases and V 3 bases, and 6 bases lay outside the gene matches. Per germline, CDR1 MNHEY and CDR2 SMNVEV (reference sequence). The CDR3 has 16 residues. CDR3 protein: CASSLGREGHTGELFF. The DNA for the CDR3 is TGTGCCAGCAGTTTGGGACGGGAGGGGCACACCGGGGAGCTGTTTTTT.

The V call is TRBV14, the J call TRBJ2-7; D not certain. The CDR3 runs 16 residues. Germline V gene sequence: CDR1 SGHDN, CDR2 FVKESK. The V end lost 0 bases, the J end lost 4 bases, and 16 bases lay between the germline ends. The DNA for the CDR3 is TGTGCCAGCAGCCAAGATTTCGACCGGAGATTATACGAGCAGTACTTC. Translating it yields CASSQDFDRRLYEQYF. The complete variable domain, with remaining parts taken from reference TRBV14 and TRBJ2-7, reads EAGVTQFPSHSVIEKGQTVTLRCDPISGHDNLYWYRRVMGKEIKFLLHFVKESKQDESGMPNNRFLAERTGGTYSTLKVQPAELEDSGVYFCASSQDFDRRLYEQYFGPGTRLTVT.

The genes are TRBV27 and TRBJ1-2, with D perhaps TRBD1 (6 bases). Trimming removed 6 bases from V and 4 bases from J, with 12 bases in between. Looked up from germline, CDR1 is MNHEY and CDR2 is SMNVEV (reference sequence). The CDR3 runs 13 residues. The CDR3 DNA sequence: TGTGCCAGCAGAAAACAGGGTGGCTATGGCTACACCTTC. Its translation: CASRKQGGYGYTF.

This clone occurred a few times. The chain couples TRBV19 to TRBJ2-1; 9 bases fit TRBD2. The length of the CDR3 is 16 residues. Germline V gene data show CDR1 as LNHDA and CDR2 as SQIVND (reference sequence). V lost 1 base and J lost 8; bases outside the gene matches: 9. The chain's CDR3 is CASSIASGTSRDEQFF. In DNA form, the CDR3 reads TGTGCCAGTAGTATAGCCTCCGGGACTAGCAGGGATGAGCAGTTCTTC.

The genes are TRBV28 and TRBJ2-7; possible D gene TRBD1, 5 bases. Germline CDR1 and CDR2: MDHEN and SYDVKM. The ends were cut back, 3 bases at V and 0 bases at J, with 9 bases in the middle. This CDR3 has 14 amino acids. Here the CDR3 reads CASSLPDTSYEQYF. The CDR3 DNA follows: TGTGCCAGCAGTTTGCCGGACACCTCCTACGAGCAGTACTTC.

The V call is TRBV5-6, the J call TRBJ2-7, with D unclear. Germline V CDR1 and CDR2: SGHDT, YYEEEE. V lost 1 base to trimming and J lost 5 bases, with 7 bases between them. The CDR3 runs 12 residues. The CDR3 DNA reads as TGTGCCAGCAGCTTGTTGAGGAACGAGCAGTACTTC. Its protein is CASSLLRNEQYF.